These 31 T cell receptor beta chains came from one sample sequenced in a study of cytomegalovirus exposure and HLA in healthy donors. PCR involved 60 Vbeta and 13 Jbeta primers. The method was immunoSEQ multiplex PCR; TCRdb's version includes in-frame clones alone and lacks a portion of them. This sample has 65,000 to 90,000 clones; roughly four fifths occur once, and the top ten carry 1.9%. The source material was PBMCs. These receptors all come from a man aged 18 to 29 in good health and CMV-seronegative.

V and J are TRBV10-3 and TRBJ1-4; a possible D gene is TRBD1 (5 bases). The CDR3 contains 14 residues. Germline loops: CDR1 ENHRY, CDR2 SYGVKD. Deletions cut 3 bases from V and 0 bases from J, with 5 bases between. The CDR3 DNA follows: TGTGCCATCAGTGACAGGGCAACTAATGAAAAACTGTTTTTT. It encodes CAISDRATNEKLFF.

This clone was seen a single time. The V gene is TRBV7-2, the J gene TRBJ1-4; TRBD1 is a possible D gene (6 bases). Germline-derived CDR1 and CDR2 are SGHTA and FQGNSA. With 2 bases removed from V and 6 bases from J, the gap between germline ends came to 10 bases. The CDR3 extends over 14 amino acids. The CDR3 DNA reads TGTGCCAGCAGCTTACAGGGGTTGGATGAAAAACTGTTTTTT. Translating gives CASSLQGLDEKLFF.

This clone was found once. The V gene is TRBV30, the J gene TRBJ1-2; D is possibly TRBD1 (5 bases). Germline V gene lookup returns CDR1 GTSNPN and CDR2 SVGIG (reference sequence). Trimming pared 1 base from V and 9 bases from J, leaving 9 bases between. This CDR3 region has 11 residues. In DNA form, the CDR3 reads TGTGCCTGGAGTGGGGGGGTGAGCTACACCTTC. Translated, it gives CAWSGGVSYTF.

This clone was counted only a few times. The chain carries TRBV6-6 and TRBJ1-5; a possible D gene is TRBD1 (6 bases). The CDR3 sequence is 14 residues long. The V end was cut by 5 bases, the J end by 6 bases, with 14 bases between. Germline CDR1 and CDR2: MNHNY and SVGAGI (reference sequence). CDR3 in DNA: TGTGCCAGCAGTGTCCCCCCAGGGGCTCAGCCCCAGCATTTT. Protein product: CASSVPPGAQPQHF.

This rearrangement joins TRBV10-2 to TRBJ1-4; D remains unclear. The germline V and J ends were trimmed by 4 bases and 0 bases, with 12 bases remaining between them. This CDR3 comprises 16 residues. Germline V gene lookup returns CDR1 WSHSY and CDR2 SAAADI. The CDR3 sequence: CASSGSISATNEKLFF. CDR3 in DNA: TGCGCCAGCAGTGGGTCAATCTCCGCAACTAATGAAAAACTGTTTTTT.

This chain links TRBV19 with TRBJ2-1; 12 positions agree with TRBD2. J was trimmed by 2 bases and V by 3 bases; bases with no gene match: 14. The CDR3 totals 20 residues. Germline V gene lookup returns CDR1 LNHDA and CDR2 SQIVND (reference sequence). CDR3 region: CASSILTGLAGGWAYNEQFF. In DNA, the CDR3 is TGTGCCAGTAGTATCCTTACAGGGCTAGCGGGAGGGTGGGCCTACAATGAGCAGTTCTTC.

The chain has TRBV5-1 and TRBJ2-5, with 10 bases that match TRBD1. The closer fit of TRBJ2-7 to the DNA end suggests the J call may be wrong. Germline V gene data show CDR1 as SGHRS and CDR2 as YFSETQ. The CDR3 contains 15 residues. The CDR3 protein is CASSLAGTGAYEQYF. The CDR3, as DNA: TGCGCCAGCAGCTTGGCAGGGACAGGGGCCTACGAGCAGTACTTC.

The chain combines TRBV6-5 with TRBJ1-2; 11 bases are shared with TRBD1. V shed 5 bases and J 2 bases; nucleotides not matched to a gene: 4. Germline lookup yields CDR1 MNHEY and CDR2 SVGAGI. The CDR3 extends over 15 amino acids. CDR3 coding DNA: TGTGCCAGCAGTGGGACAGGGGGGCGCAACTATGGCTACACCTTC. Translation gives CASSGTGGRNYGYTF.

The sample holds a few counts of this clone. The CDR3 spells CASGEAWDSPLHF. CDR3 DNA: TGTGCGTCCGGGGAGGCGTGGGATTCACCCCTCCACTTT. The chain couples TRBV6-4 to TRBJ1-6; unclear D gene. Germline V lookup: CDR1 MRHNA, CDR2 SNTAGT. This CDR3 spans 13 amino acids.

This clone was observed a single time. The chain has TRBV6-5 and TRBJ2-3; 8 bases fit TRBD2. V dropped 6 bases and J dropped 4; count of bases not matched to a gene: 6. The length of the CDR3 is 14 residues. Germline CDR1 reads MNHEY; CDR2 reads SVGAGI. CDR3 nucleotide sequence: TGTGCCAGCAGCCCAGCGGGAGTGTCAGATACGCAGTATTTT. It translates to CASSPAGVSDTQYF.

The count of this clone is one. The rearrangement links TRBV10-2 to TRBJ1-5; tentative D call: TRBD1 (5 bases). Trimming shortened V by 8 bases and J by 4 bases, and 9 bases separated the two germline ends. CDR3 length: 12 amino acids. Germline V gene sequence: CDR1 WSHSY, CDR2 SAAADI. CDR3 amino acids: CASSGFNQPQHF. DNA for the CDR3: TGCGCCAGCTCAGGGTTTAATCAGCCCCAGCATTTT.

V and J are TRBV5-6 and TRBJ1-5, with D uncertain. Trimming left V 4 bases short and J 0 bases short, with 8 bases between. Germline assignment: CDR1 SGHDT and CDR2 YYEEEE. The CDR3 has 14 amino acids. CDR3 sequence reads: CASSPGGSNQPQHF. As DNA, the CDR3 is TGTGCCAGCAGCCCGGGTGGTAGCAATCAGCCCCAGCATTTT.

The chain couples TRBV15 to TRBJ2-2; D perhaps matches TRBD1 (5 bases). The CDR3 sequence is 16 residues long. Germline V gives CDR1 LNHNV, CDR2 YYDKDF (reference sequence). The V end was cut by 0 bases, the J end by 3 bases, with 11 bases between. As DNA, the CDR3 is TGTGCCACCAGCAGAGAGGGGCAGGCGGACACCGGGGAGCTGTTTTTT. Protein sequence: CATSREGQADTGELFF.

This chain links TRBV11-2 with TRBJ2-7; perhaps TRBD1 as D (5 bases). Germline-derived CDR1 and CDR2 are SGHAT and FQNNGV. V was clipped by 6 bases and J by 5 bases, with 23 bases between them. The CDR3 is made up of 16 amino acids. CDR3 amino acids: CASRPEVSAGSHEQYF. The CDR3 coding sequence is TGTGCCAGCAGACCCGAGGTCAGCGCAGGGTCCCACGAGCAGTACTTC.

The V gene is TRBV25-1, the J gene TRBJ1-2; the match to TRBD1 covers 7 bases. Germline V gene lookup returns CDR1 MGHDK and CDR2 SYGVNS. This CDR3 spans 17 amino acids. V was pared by 4 bases and J by 4 bases, with 15 bases of the junction left unmatched. CDR3 sequence reads: CASSVGTGATTTYGYTF. The CDR3 DNA follows: TGTGCCAGCAGTGTAGGAACAGGGGCGACCACGACCTATGGCTACACCTTC.

The gene calls are TRBV28 and TRBJ1-6, with D possibly TRBD1 on 5 matching bases. Deletions cut 3 bases from V and 0 bases from J, with 6 bases between. CDR1 is MDHEN and CDR2 is SYDVKM in the germline V gene. The CDR3 is 15 amino acids. The CDR3 loop reads CASSFGGSYNSPLHF. CDR3 bases: TGTGCCAGCAGTTTCGGGGGCTCCTATAATTCACCCCTCCACTTT.

V is TRBV6-1 and J is TRBJ2-2, with 7 bases identical to TRBD1. V lost 8 bases, J lost 3 bases, and 0 bases stayed unmatched. The CDR3 sequence is 12 residues long. Germline lookup yields CDR1 MNHNS and CDR2 SASEGT. CDR3 coding DNA: TGTGCCAGCCAGGGGGACACCGGGGAGCTGTTTTTT. As protein: CASQGDTGELFF.

This chain joins TRBV10-3 and TRBJ1-2; 8 bases are a match to TRBD1. This CDR3 has 13 amino acids. With V trimmed by 3 bases and J by 7 bases, 4 bases remained unmatched. The germline V gene encodes CDR1 ENHRY and CDR2 SYGVKD. The CDR3 DNA sequence: TGTGCCATCAGTGACGGACAGGGTAGTGGCTACACCTTC. Translated: CAISDGQGSGYTF.

The chain carries TRBV6-1 and TRBJ1-3; D not certain. This CDR3 region has 15 residues. Germline loops: CDR1 MNHNS, CDR2 SASEGT. Trimming removed 0 bases at V and 0 bases at J, with 6 bases between. The CDR3 sequence: CASSEAPVSGNTIYF. The CDR3 nucleotides read TGTGCCAGCAGTGAAGCTCCAGTCTCTGGAAACACCATATATTTT.

V usage is TRBV6-5 and J usage is TRBJ1-2; maybe TRBD1 (5 bases). The length of the CDR3 is 14 residues. V lost 0 bases, J lost 5 bases, and 10 bases lay in between. Germline lookup yields CDR1 MNHEY and CDR2 SVGAGI. The CDR3 sequence is CASSYSGAHYGYTF. The DNA for the CDR3 is TGTGCCAGCAGTTACTCAGGGGCCCATTATGGCTACACCTTC.

The chain has TRBV6-1 and TRBJ2-5; no definite D call. V shed 6 bases and J shed 2 bases, with 16 bases lying between them. CDR3 size: 15 residues. Germline loops: CDR1 MNHNS, CDR2 SASEGT. The CDR3 protein is CASRTPRILQETQYF. CDR3 nucleotide sequence: TGTGCCAGCAGGACTCCGCGGATACTACAAGAGACCCAGTACTTC.

The genes are TRBV5-1 and TRBJ1-5; D is undetermined. Germline-derived CDR1 and CDR2 are SGHRS and YFSETQ. V was clipped by 7 bases and J by 7 bases, with 18 bases between them. The CDR3 is 14 amino acids. In nucleotides, the CDR3 is TGCGCCAGCGGTCCCGTCCCGGATAGCCAGCCCCAGCATTTT. As protein: CASGPVPDSQPQHF.

The V gene is TRBV5-5, the J gene TRBJ1-2; D possibly corresponds to TRBD1 (6 bases). Germline CDR1 and CDR2: SGHKS and YYEKEE (reference sequence). V was clipped by 4 bases and J by 7 bases, with 11 bases between them. The CDR3 consists of 12 residues. The CDR3 spells CASSRTESGYTF. The DNA of the CDR3 is TGTGCCAGCAGCCGGACAGAGAGTGGCTACACCTTC.

The chain links TRBV5-4 to TRBJ2-1; D not resolved. The CDR3 runs to 14 residues. Germline values: CDR1 SGHNT, CDR2 YYREEE (reference sequence). The V gene lost 9 bases and the J gene lost 3 bases, with 16 bases spanning the gap. For the CDR3, the DNA is TGTGCCACCTATACTGACAAATTCTACAATGAGCAGTTCTTC. It is translated as CATYTDKFYNEQFF. The full variable domain, its missing parts supplied by reference TRBV5-4 and TRBJ2-1, is ETGVTQSPTHLIKTRGQQVTLRCSSQSGHNTVSWYQQALGQGPQFIFQYYREEENGRGNFPPRFSGLQFPNYSSELNVNALELDDSALYLCATYTDKFYNEQFFGPGTRLTVL.

CDR3 DNA: TGTGCCAGCAGTGCCCGGAGGGTAGCGGGGGGCATATACAATGAGCAGTTCTTC. It yields the protein CASSARRVAGGIYNEQFF. This chain connects TRBV28 to TRBJ2-1, with 10 positions matching TRBD2. Trimming cost V 5 bases and J 4 bases; bases outside gene matches: 14. Germline V gene sequence: CDR1 MDHEN, CDR2 SYDVKM. The length of the CDR3 is 18 residues.

The chain links TRBV11-2 to TRBJ2-7; D unresolved. This CDR3 is 15 amino acids long. Deletions cut 1 base from V and 1 base from J, with 11 bases between. Germline CDR1 is SGHAT and CDR2 is FQNNGV. CDR3 sequence reads: CASSLAPGQSYEQYF. Here the CDR3 DNA reads TGTGCCAGCAGCTTAGCTCCTGGGCAGTCCTACGAGCAGTACTTC.

V gene TRBV6-5 combines with J gene TRBJ1-2; 7 nucleotides align to TRBD1. This CDR3 comprises 13 residues. Per the germline V gene, CDR1 is MNHEY and CDR2 is SVGAGI. Losses at the gene ends were 9 bases for V and 5 bases for J; bases not matched to a gene: 9. The DNA for the CDR3 is TGTGCCAGTTCACAGGGGTTGGGGTATGGCTACACCTTC. It specifies CASSQGLGYGYTF.

CDR3 protein: CAIGRGGTGGTDTQYF. CDR3 sequence (DNA): TGTGCCATCGGAAGGGGGGGGACAGGGGGCACAGATACGCAGTATTTT. The rearrangement links TRBV10-3 to TRBJ2-3, with 10 bases that match TRBD1. The CDR3 runs 16 residues. The J segment lost 1 base and the V segment lost 8 bases, leaving 9 bases of the junction unmatched. Germline-derived CDR1 and CDR2 are ENHRY and SYGVKD.

The genes are TRBV18 and TRBJ2-2, with TRBD1 identical over 7 bases. The CDR3 contains 15 residues. Trimming at V came to 2 bases and at J to 1 base, leaving 1 base not matched to a gene. Germline CDR1 KGHSH, CDR2 LQKENI. For the CDR3, the DNA is TGTGCCAGCTCACCATGGACAGGGAACACCGGGGAGCTGTTTTTT. Translating gives CASSPWTGNTGELFF.

The J gene is TRBJ2-5, the V gene TRBV5-1, with 9 nucleotides matching TRBD1. The end of the DNA is better explained by TRBJ2-7, so the J call may be wrong. The CDR3 extends over 14 amino acids. CDR1 is SGHRS, CDR2 YFSETQ, per germline. CDR3 coding DNA: TGCGCCAGCAGCTACGGGACAGGGATCTACGAGCAGTACTTC. Translation: CASSYGTGIYEQYF.

This sequence joins TRBV15 and TRBJ2-5; a possible D gene is TRBD1 (5 bases). In germline, CDR1 is LNHNV, CDR2 YYDKDF (reference sequence). V dropped 5 bases and J dropped 1 base, with 11 bases sitting between them. The CDR3 runs 14 residues. The CDR3 nucleotides are TGTGCCACCAGCTTTAAGACAGCCCAAGAGACCCAGTACTTC. Its protein product is CATSFKTAQETQYF.